This TCR beta chain was identified during a study of tumor and adjacent non-tumor tissue in lung cancer. Study-level information: On average, productive TCRbeta reads reached about 4.17 million per sample.

Of note for this clonotype: Its antigen remains unidentified. This CDR3 is missing its conserved last phenylalanine or tryptophan, likely due to a read error.

V shed 7 bases and J shed 4 bases, with 16 bases lying between them. CDR3 length: 14 amino acids. Germline-derived CDR1 and CDR2 are SGHNT and YENEEA. No cell sorting was done before RNA was extracted from the tissue. Donors were chemotherapy-naive, newly diagnosed lung cancer surgical patients in China, August–November 2014. Study results and caveats: Compared with tumor, normal lung showed significantly lower TCR diversity.

The library came from three nested PCR rounds adapted from ARM-PCR protocols. MiXCR, run by TCRdb on the multiplex PCR reads, gives a single entry per CDR3 protein. In the table there are fewer than 120,000 distinct CDR3 sequences, approximately 84% of which are singletons. The TCR sequence derives from a man between 65 and 85 years old with non-small cell lung cancer. The sequenced sample consisted of lung tumor tissue. The J gene is TRBJ1-1, the V gene TRBV11-3, with D maybe TRBD1 (6 bases). In DNA form, the CDR3 reads TGTGCCAGCACGCGGATGGGGGCATTCACTGAAGCTTTCATT. It translates to CASTRMGAFTEAFI.